This T cell receptor beta chain emerged from a study of cytomegalovirus exposure and HLA in healthy donors. Overall study findings and caveats: Despite most TCR sequences being rare, some public TCRs occurred in many donors. Prediction of most subjects' HLA-A and HLA-B alleles by TCR beta sequences was reportedly accurate. Among TCR beta chains, those listed as cytomegalovirus-associated numbered fewer than 200. Later on, a genetic analysis was performed. It linked a missense variant in DCLRE1C with V- and J-gene trimming of TCR beta.

This clone was found once. Its antigen is unidentified. The PCR used 60 Vbeta and 13 Jbeta primers. Profiling relied on immunoSEQ multiplex PCR, and the TCRdb table lists in-frame clones only, not all of them. Of around 150,000 clones listed, 64% were seen once; the top ten hold about 2.9%. J was trimmed by 7 bases and V by 5 bases; bases with no gene match: 18. The CDR3 is 17 residues long. Looked up from germline, CDR1 is MDHEN and CDR2 is SYDVKM. This chain connects TRBV28 to TRBJ2-7, with 9 bases that match TRBD1. The origin of this receptor is a woman aged 30 to 39 in good health and CMV-seropositive. Sequenced input: PBMCs. CDR3 coding DNA: TGTGCCAGCAGTCTTTTGAGGAATACTTACAGGGGGCAAGAGCAGTACTTC. Translated, it gives CASSLLRNTYRGQEQYF.